This T cell receptor beta chain was sequenced in a study of cytomegalovirus exposure and HLA in healthy donors. Overall study results and limits: In a later analysis, TCR beta V- and J-gene trimming was associated with a missense DCLRE1C variant. Relative to equally common others, HLA-associated TCR beta chains showed greater clonal expansion in a later analysis. In a later analysis, at a false discovery rate of 0.05, under 20,000 TCR beta sequences were associated with HLA alleles.

With regard to this clone: Its antigen is not identified.

Whereas donors were nominally healthy upon sampling, unrecorded immune exposures were probable. Germline-derived CDR1 and CDR2 are MNHNY and SVGAGI (reference sequence). Trimming pared 6 bases from V and 4 bases from J, leaving 8 bases between. The CDR3 runs 12 residues. PCR used 60 Vbeta primers and 13 Jbeta primers. Assay: immunoSEQ multiplex PCR; the TCRdb copy retains only in-frame clones and omits some. This repertoire shows about 83,000 clones, around three quarters found once; its top ten account for approximately 9%. The rearrangement uses TRBV6-6 and TRBJ2-3, with no clear D. What was sequenced was PBMCs. This TCR came from a man aged 60 to 69 in good health and CMV-seronegative. Here the CDR3 reads CASSLLADTQYF. CDR3 DNA: TGTGCCAGCAGCCTACTCGCAGATACGCAGTATTTT.